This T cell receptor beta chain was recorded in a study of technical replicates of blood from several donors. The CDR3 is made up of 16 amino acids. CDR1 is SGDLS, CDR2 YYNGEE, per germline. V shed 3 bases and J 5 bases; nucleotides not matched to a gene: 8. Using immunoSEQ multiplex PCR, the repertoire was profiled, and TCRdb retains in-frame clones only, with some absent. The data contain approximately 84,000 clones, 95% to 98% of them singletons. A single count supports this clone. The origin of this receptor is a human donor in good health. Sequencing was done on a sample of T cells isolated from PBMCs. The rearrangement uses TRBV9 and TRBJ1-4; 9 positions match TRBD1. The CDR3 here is CASSAGWTGANEKLFF. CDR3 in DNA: TGTGCCAGCAGCGCCGGTTGGACAGGGGCGAATGAAAAACTGTTTTTT. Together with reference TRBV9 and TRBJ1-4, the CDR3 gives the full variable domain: DSGVTQTPKHLITATGQRVTLRCSPRSGDLSVYWYQQSLDQGLQFLIQYYNGEERAKGNILERFSAQQFPDLHSELNLSSLELGDSALYFCASSAGWTGANEKLFFGSGTQLSVL.